Detailed here is one T cell receptor beta chain. This specimen belongs to a study of sequential checkpoint blockade in melanoma. As to treatment: randomized to nivolumab then ipilimumab (arm A) or the reverse (arm B). Assay used: immunoSEQ multiplex PCR; TCRdb lists only in-frame clones, some missing. Of about 8,400 clones in the sample, over 85% were seen once. The origin of this receptor is a human donor with melanoma. The material was CD8+ T cells sorted from blood (inferred from file names), obtained from a patient given nivolumab and ipilimumab in sequence.

The CDR3 protein is CASTRWLADTYNEQFF. The CDR3 DNA reads as TGTGCCAGCACCCGATGGCTAGCGGACACCTACAATGAGCAGTTCTTC. This chain connects TRBV9 to TRBJ2-1, with 7 bases identical to TRBD2. With V trimmed by 6 bases and J by 2 bases, 11 bases remained unmatched. Germline CDR1 reads SGDLS; CDR2 reads YYNGEE. This CDR3 is 16 amino acids long.